The T cell receptor beta chain described here comes from a study of shared clonotypes between healthy human individuals. Study outcomes and limitations: In the sorted subsets, rarefaction showed sequencing was incomplete despite large depth.

CDR3 size: 15 residues. The V end was cut by 1 base, the J end by 4 bases, with 10 bases between. Germline V gene sequence: CDR1 SGHNT, CDR2 YENEEA. Details on this clone: Its matching antigen is unknown.

Produced via immunoSEQ multiplex PCR; TCRdb's table is partial and in-frame only. The sample yields some 2,100,000 clones, 90% to 97% seen once. Sequencing used naive CD4+ T cells sorted from blood. Subset given: CD45RA+ positively selected. This chain uses TRBV11-3 with TRBJ2-2; D is possibly TRBD2 (6 bases). This sequence was found in a man aged 18 to 29 in good health. Here the CDR3 reads CASSLGLVGTGELFF. The CDR3 DNA reads TGTGCCAGCAGCTTAGGACTAGTGGGCACCGGGGAGCTGTTTTTT.